Listed below are T cell receptor beta chains from one sample, sequenced in a study of blood T cell repertoires in COVID-19. Profiled with immunoSEQ multiplex PCR; TCRdb holds only in-frame clones, not every one. Of around 120,000 clones listed, over 65% are singletons. Sequenced: peripheral blood. All receptors come from a human donor with acute or convalescent COVID-19. The donor label of this sample is uncertain. CDR3s include the opening cysteine and the closing phenylalanine or tryptophan. D genes are given only for firm matches.

D gene	V gene	J gene	CDR3 DNA	CDR3 protein
TRBD2	TRBV23-1	TRBJ2-3	TGCGCCAGCGGTTCCGGCGGGGGGACTGGCACAGATACGCAGTATTTT	CASGSGGGTGTDTQYF
.	TRBV6-6	TRBJ1-1	TGTGCCAGCAGTTATAACCGACAGCCAGACGAAGCTTTCTTT	CASSYNRQPDEAFF
.	TRBV28	TRBJ1-5	TGTGCCAGCAGTCAGGGCATCGGCAGCAATCAGCCCCAGCATTTT	CASSQGIGSNQPQHF
TRBD2	TRBV6-1	TRBJ2-5	TGTGCCAGCAGACCCGGACTAGCGGCGGAGACCCAGTACTTC	CASRPGLAAETQYF
TRBD1	TRBV29-1	TRBJ1-5	TGCAGCGTTGGACAGGGGAGGAATCAGCCCCAGCATTTT	CSVGQGRNQPQHF
TRBD2	TRBV11-3	TRBJ2-3	TGTGCCAGCAGCCGTGGACTAGGACCAGATACGCAGTATTTT	CASSRGLGPDTQYF
.	TRBV6-1	TRBJ1-5	TGTGCCAGCAGTGAAGCGACGGGAAAAGGGAGCAATCAGCCCCAGCATTTT	CASSEATGKGSNQPQHF
.	TRBV15	TRBJ1-1	TGTGCCACCAGCAGCACAGCGAACACTGAAGCTTTCTTT	CATSSTANTEAFF
TRBD1	TRBV6-6	TRBJ2-7	TGTGCCAGCAGCCTCAGACAGGGGGAATCCTACGAGCAGTACTTC	CASSLRQGESYEQYF
.	TRBV11-2	TRBJ2-1	TGTGCCAGCAGCTTAGAGACAGGGAGGTGGAATGAGCAGTTCTTC	CASSLETGRWNEQFF
.	TRBV9	TRBJ2-2	TGTGCCAGCAGCCCCACTGTCACCGGGGAGCTGTTTTTT	CASSPTVTGELFF
TRBD1	TRBV7-9	TRBJ1-2	TGTGCCAGCAGCGAACTGACAGGGACTGGCTACACCTTC	CASSELTGTGYTF
.	TRBV5-1	TRBJ1-2	TGCGCCAGCAGCTTGAAAGGGGAGGACTATGGCTACACCTTC	CASSLKGEDYGYTF